The clone carrying this T cell receptor beta chain turned up a few times. What it recognizes is unknown. The data stem from a study of cytomegalovirus exposure and HLA in healthy donors. General observations from the study: An analysis done earlier found most TCR beta V segments productive about 90% or about 30% of the time. High sensitivity and specificity were reportedly achieved when the classifier diagnosed cytomegalovirus status. Follow-up analysis later connected one missense variant in DCLRE1C with trimming of TCR beta V- and J-genes.

V lost 8 bases and J lost 10; bases outside the gene matches: 10. The CDR3 contains 13 residues. Germline-derived CDR1 and CDR2 are SNHLY and FYNNEI. PCR employed 60 Vbeta and 13 Jbeta primers. Measured with immunoSEQ multiplex PCR; TCRdb has only the in-frame clones, and not every one. This sample yields 130,000 or so clones, of which more than 8% are seen a single time; 4.5% to 6% belongs to the top ten. At sampling all donors were nominally healthy, likely with unrecorded immune exposures. The gene calls are TRBV2 and TRBJ1-5, with TRBD1 matching over 8 bases. The sequencing sample was made of PBMCs. The source is a man aged 40-49 years in good health and CMV-seronegative. The CDR3 here is CASGGDRWGPQHF. CDR3 sequence (DNA): TGTGCCAGCGGGGGGGACAGGTGGGGCCCCCAGCATTTT.